This T cell receptor (beta chain) comes out of a study of CD8+CD57+ T cells in acquired aplastic anemia. About the study: Roughly 3.2 ug was the average amount of DNA from sorted CD4+ and CD8+ cells. Findings and caveats of the study: Patients versus controls showed no significant CD8+ Simpson's diversity difference.

Per the germline V gene, CDR1 is LNHDA and CDR2 is SQIVND (reference sequence). Trimming took off 10 bases at V and 7 bases at J, with 17 bases between the two ends. The CDR3 length is 13 residues. Previously, flow cytometry had revealed CD8+CD57+ cell expansion in the patients chosen for sequencing. A severe acquired aplastic anemia diagnosis applied to all patients. TCR beta VDJ and CDR3 profiling used genomic DNA as template. TCRdb re-called the reads through MiXCR, storing one row per CDR3 protein. The sample shows 250,000 to 300,000 distinct CDR3 sequences, 50% to 65% of them seen only once. This clonotype was recorded at least ten times. The antigen is undetermined.

The chain recombines TRBV19 with TRBJ1-5; D unclear. Sequencing was performed on sorted CD4+, CD8+, or CD8+CD57+ T cells (not recorded which) from PBMCs. The receptor's source is a human donor with aplastic anemia. The CDR3 protein is CATDKRGEQPQHF. The CDR3, as DNA: TGTGCCACCGACAAGCGGGGAGAACAGCCCCAGCATTTT.